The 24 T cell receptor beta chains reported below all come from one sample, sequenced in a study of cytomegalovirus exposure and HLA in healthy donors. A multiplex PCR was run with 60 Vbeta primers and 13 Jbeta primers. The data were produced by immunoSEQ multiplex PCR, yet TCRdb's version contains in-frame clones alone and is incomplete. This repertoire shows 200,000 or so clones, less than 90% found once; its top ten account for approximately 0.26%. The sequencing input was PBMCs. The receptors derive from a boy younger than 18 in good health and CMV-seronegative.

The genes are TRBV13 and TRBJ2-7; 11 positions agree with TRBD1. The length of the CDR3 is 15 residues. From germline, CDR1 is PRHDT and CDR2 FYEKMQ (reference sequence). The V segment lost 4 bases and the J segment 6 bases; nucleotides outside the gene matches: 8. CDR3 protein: CASSSGQGAFREQYF. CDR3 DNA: TGTGCCAGCAGCTCTGGACAGGGGGCTTTCCGCGAGCAGTACTTC.

The CDR3: CASSPPDGGPYNEQFF. Here the CDR3 DNA reads TGTGCCAGCAGCCCCCCGGACGGAGGACCCTACAATGAGCAGTTCTTC. The chain is built from TRBV7-9 and TRBJ2-1, with D maybe TRBD2 (5 bases). Germline V gene sequence: CDR1 SEHNR, CDR2 FQNEAQ (reference sequence). V was shortened by 5 bases and J by 2 bases, with 16 bases between the two germline ends. CDR3 size: 16 residues.

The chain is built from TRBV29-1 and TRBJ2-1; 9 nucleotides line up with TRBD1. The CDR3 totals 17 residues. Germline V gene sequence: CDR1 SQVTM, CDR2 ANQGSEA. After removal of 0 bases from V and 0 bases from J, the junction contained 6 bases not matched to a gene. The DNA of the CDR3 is TGCAGCGTTGAAGATCTTTTGACAGGGGGCTCCTACAATGAGCAGTTCTTC. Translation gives CSVEDLLTGGSYNEQFF.

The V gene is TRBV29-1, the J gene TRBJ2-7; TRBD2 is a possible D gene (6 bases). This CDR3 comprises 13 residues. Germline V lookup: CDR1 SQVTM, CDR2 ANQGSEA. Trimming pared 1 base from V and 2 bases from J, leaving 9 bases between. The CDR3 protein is CSVEGGVPYEQYF. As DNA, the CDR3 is TGCAGCGTTGAAGGGGGGGTGCCCTACGAGCAGTACTTC.

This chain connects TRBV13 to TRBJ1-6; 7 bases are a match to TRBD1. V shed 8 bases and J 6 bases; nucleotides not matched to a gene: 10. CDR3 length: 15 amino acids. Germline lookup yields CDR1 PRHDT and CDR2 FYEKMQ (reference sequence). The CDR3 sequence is CASGIVRDSNSPLHF. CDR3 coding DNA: TGTGCCAGCGGCATCGTTAGGGACAGTAATTCACCCCTCCACTTT.

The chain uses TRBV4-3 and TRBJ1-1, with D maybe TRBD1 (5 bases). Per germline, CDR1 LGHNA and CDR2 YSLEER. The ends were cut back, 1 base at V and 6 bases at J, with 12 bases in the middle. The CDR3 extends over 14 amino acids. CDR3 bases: TGCGCCAGCAGCCAAGTTTTCAGGGAGGCTGAAGCTTTCTTT. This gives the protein CASSQVFREAEAFF.

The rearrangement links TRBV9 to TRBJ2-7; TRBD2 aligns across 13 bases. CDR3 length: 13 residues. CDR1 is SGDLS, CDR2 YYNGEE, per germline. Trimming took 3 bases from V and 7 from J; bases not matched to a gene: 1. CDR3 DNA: TGTGCCAGCAGCGCGGGACTAGCGGGGGAGCAGTACTTC. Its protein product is CASSAGLAGEQYF.

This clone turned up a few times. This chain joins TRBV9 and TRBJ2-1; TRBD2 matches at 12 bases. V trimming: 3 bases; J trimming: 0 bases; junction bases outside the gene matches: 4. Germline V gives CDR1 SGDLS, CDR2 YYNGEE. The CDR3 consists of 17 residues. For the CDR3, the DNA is TGTGCCAGCAGCGCCGGACTAGCGGGGCCCTCCTACAATGAGCAGTTCTTC. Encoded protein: CASSAGLAGPSYNEQFF.

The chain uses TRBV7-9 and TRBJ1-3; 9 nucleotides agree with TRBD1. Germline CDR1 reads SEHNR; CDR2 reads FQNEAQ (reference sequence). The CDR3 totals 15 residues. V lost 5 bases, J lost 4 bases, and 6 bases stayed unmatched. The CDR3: CASSTWGQGGNTIYF. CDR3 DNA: TGTGCCAGCAGCACGTGGGGACAGGGAGGAAACACCATATATTTT. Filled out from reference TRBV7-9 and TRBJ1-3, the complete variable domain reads DTGVSQNPRHKITKRGQNVTFRCDPISEHNRLYWYRQTLGQGPEFLTYFQNEAQLEKSRLLSDRFSAERPKGSFSTLEIQRTEQGDSAMYLCASSTWGQGGNTIYFGEGSWLTVV.

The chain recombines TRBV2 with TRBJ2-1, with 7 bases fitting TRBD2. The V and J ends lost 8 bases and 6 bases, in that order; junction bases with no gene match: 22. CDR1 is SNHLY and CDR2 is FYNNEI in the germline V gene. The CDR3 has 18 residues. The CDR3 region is CASESGTRAAIFGNEQFF. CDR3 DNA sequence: TGTGCCAGCGAGAGCGGGACCAGAGCGGCAATTTTCGGCAATGAGCAGTTCTTC.

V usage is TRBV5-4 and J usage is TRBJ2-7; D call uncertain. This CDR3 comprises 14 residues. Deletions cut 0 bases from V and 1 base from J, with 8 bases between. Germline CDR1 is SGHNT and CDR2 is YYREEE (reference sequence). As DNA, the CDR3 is TGTGCCAGCAGCTTGGAGCTGTCATCCTACGAGCAGTACTTC. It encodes CASSLELSSYEQYF.

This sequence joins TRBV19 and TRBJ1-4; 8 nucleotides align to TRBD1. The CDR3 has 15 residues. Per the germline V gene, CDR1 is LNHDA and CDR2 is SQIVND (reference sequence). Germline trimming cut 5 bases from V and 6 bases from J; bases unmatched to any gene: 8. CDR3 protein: CASSPRTGLDEKLFF. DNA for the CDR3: TGTGCCAGTAGTCCAAGGACAGGGTTGGATGAAAAACTGTTTTTT.

The CDR3 protein is CAITSTSTGELFF. As DNA, the CDR3 is TGTGCCATCACTTCGACTAGCACCGGGGAGCTGTTTTTT. V gene TRBV10-3 combines with J gene TRBJ2-2, with D perhaps matching TRBD2 (6 bases). The germline CDR1 and CDR2 sequences are ENHRY and SYGVKD. CDR3 size: 13 residues. Trimming stripped 7 bases from V and 4 bases from J, with 10 bases between.

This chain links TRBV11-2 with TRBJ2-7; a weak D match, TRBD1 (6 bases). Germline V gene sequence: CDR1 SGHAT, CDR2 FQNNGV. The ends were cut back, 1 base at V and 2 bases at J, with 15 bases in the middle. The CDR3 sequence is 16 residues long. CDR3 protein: CASSLGFMGAPYEQYF. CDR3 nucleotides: TGTGCCAGCAGCTTAGGTTTTATGGGGGCCCCCTACGAGCAGTACTTC.

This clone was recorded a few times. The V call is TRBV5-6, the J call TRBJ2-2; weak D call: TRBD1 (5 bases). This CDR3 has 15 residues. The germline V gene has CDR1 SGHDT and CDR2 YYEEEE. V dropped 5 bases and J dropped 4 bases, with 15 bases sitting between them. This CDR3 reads CASRLQGMGTGELFF. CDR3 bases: TGTGCCAGCAGGCTCCAGGGAATGGGCACCGGGGAGCTGTTTTTT.

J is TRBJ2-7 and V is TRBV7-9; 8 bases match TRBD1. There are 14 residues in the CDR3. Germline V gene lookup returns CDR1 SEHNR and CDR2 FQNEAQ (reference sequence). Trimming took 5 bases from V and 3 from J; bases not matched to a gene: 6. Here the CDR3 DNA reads TGTGCCAGCAGCCACCGGGACAGGTACTACGAGCAGTACTTC. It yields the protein CASSHRDRYYEQYF.

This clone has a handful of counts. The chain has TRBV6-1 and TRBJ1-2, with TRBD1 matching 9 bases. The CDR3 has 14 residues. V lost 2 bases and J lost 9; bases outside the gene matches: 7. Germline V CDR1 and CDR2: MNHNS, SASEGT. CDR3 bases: TGTGCCAGCAGTGAAATCGGGACAGGGATACGCTACACCTTC. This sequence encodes CASSEIGTGIRYTF.

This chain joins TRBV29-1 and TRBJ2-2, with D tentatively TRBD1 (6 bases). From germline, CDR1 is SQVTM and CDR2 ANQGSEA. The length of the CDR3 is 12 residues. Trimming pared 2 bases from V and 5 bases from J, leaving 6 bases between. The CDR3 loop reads CSVEQGTGELFF. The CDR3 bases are TGCAGCGTTGAACAGGGGACCGGGGAGCTGTTTTTT.

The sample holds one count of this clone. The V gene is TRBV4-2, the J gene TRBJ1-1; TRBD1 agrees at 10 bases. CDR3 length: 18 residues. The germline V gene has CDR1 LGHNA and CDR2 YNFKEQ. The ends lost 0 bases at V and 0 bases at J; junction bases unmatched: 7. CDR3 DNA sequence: TGTGCCAGCAGCCAAGAACGACAGGGGGCACACATGAACACTGAAGCTTTCTTT. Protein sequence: CASSQERQGAHMNTEAFF.

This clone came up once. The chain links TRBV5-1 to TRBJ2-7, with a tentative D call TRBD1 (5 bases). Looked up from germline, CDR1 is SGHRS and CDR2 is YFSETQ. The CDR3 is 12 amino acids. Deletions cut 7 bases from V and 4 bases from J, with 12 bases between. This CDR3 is CASPRVRYEQYF. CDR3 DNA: TGCGCCAGCCCCAGGGTGAGGTACGAGCAGTACTTC.

CDR3 protein: CASSLVDRGWTEAFF. The CDR3 DNA sequence: TGTGCCAGCAGCTTAGTGGACAGGGGTTGGACTGAAGCTTTCTTT. The chain combines TRBV7-2 with TRBJ1-1, with 9 bases that match TRBD1. The CDR3 is 15 residues long. Germline V gives CDR1 SGHTA, CDR2 FQGNSA. V gave up 1 base and J gave up 5 bases; unmatched junction bases: 5.

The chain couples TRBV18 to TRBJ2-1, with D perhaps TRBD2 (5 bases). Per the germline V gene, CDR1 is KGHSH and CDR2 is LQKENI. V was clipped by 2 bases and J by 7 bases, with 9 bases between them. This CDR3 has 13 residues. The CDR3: CASSPTSLNEQFF. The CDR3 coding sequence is TGTGCCAGCTCACCAACTAGTCTTAATGAGCAGTTCTTC.

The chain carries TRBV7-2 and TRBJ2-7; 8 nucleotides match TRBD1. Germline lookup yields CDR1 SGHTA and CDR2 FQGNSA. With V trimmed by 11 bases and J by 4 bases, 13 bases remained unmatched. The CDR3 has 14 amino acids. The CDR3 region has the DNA TGTGCCTCCGGTCGGCAGGGGGCGCGGTACGAGCAGTACTTC. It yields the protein CASGRQGARYEQYF.

The CDR3 here is CASSIVAASYNEQFF. Here the CDR3 DNA reads TGTGCCAGTAGTATCGTAGCAGCCTCCTACAATGAGCAGTTCTTC. This chain connects TRBV19 to TRBJ2-1, with D uncertain. This CDR3 is 15 amino acids long. Trimming took 3 bases from V and 0 from J, leaving 9 bases between them. The V gene's germline CDR1 is LNHDA and CDR2 SQIVND (reference sequence).